The rows below give T cell receptor beta chains drawn from one sample of a study of regulatory T cells in long-lasting Graves disease. TCRdb called the multiplex PCR reads again in MiXCR, with one record for every CDR3 protein. The data show hundreds of thousands of distinct CDR3 sequences, 16% seen once. These data also featured in a second study, about T cells in Graves' hyperthyroidism and ophthalmopathy.

The sample was peripheral blood mononuclear cells (PBMCs), taken at new diagnosis, from a patient treated with antithyroid drugs. Receptors originate from a woman aged 25-40 years with Graves disease. Each CDR3 is given with its conserved first and last residue. D genes are given only for firm matches. Rows may omit the clone size; those that give it use once, few, many or a size class.

J gene: TRBJ2-1; V gene: TRBV12-3/TRBV12-4; D gene: .; clone size: many; CDR3 DNA: TGTGCCAGCGGCCCTAGCGACCGCTCCTACAATGAGCAGTTCTTC; CDR3 protein: CASGPSDRSYNEQFF
J gene: TRBJ1-2; V gene: TRBV29-1; D gene: .; clone size: many; CDR3 DNA: TGCAGCGTTGTGGAGGGTGGCTACACCTTC; CDR3 protein: CSVVEGGYTF
J gene: TRBJ1-2; V gene: TRBV2; D gene: .; clone size: many; CDR3 DNA: TGTGCCAGCAGTTTTGACAGCCGCTATGGCTACACCTTC; CDR3 protein: CASSFDSRYGYTF
J gene: TRBJ2-1; V gene: TRBV2; D gene: .; clone size: .; CDR3 DNA: TGTGCCAGCAGTGGGGCGGGATTGCCGGGGAATGAGCAGTTCTTC; CDR3 protein: CASSGAGLPGNEQFF
J gene: TRBJ1-2; V gene: TRBV29-1; D gene: .; clone size: few; CDR3 DNA: TGCAGCGGAGTGTCAGGGAAAGGCTACACCTTC; CDR3 protein: CSGVSGKGYTF
J gene: TRBJ2-3; V gene: TRBV30; D gene: .; clone size: few; CDR3 DNA: TGTGCCTGGACCATAGGCACAGATACGCAGTATTTT; CDR3 protein: CAWTIGTDTQYF
J gene: TRBJ2-5; V gene: TRBV30; D gene: TRBD2; clone size: .; CDR3 DNA: TGTGCCTGGAGTGTGGGGGGGGGGGAGACCCAGTACTTC; CDR3 protein: CAWSVGGGETQYF
J gene: TRBJ1-6; V gene: TRBV28; D gene: TRBD1; clone size: many; CDR3 DNA: TGTGCCAGCAGCGGGGGACAGGGGGCTCTGAGGAGCTCACCCCTCCACTTT; CDR3 protein: CASSGGQGALRSSPLHF
J gene: TRBJ1-1; V gene: TRBV20-1; D gene: .; clone size: .; CDR3 DNA: TGCAGTGCTAGTTTTCCTTCCCGGGGAACCTCCACTGAAGCTTTCTTT; CDR3 protein: CSASFPSRGTSTEAFF
J gene: TRBJ1-1; V gene: TRBV13; D gene: .; clone size: many; CDR3 DNA: TGTGCCAGCAGCCGGAGGGACACTGAAGCTTTCTTT; CDR3 protein: CASSRRDTEAFF